This TCR beta chain was recorded in a study of cytomegalovirus exposure and HLA in healthy donors. Study details: Early released data comprised around 80 million unique TCRs from HLA-typed donors. Whole-study findings and limits: A previous analysis found most TCR beta V segments productive roughly 90% or roughly 30% of the time. Common viral pathogens seemed, in a later analysis, to connect with several of the most significant clusters.

Germline values: CDR1 MDHEN, CDR2 SYDVKM. Trimming stripped 4 bases from V and 6 bases from J, with 24 bases between. The CDR3 length is 18 residues. With regard to this clone: Its antigen is still unknown.

The PCR contained 60 Vbeta and 13 Jbeta primers. The protocol was immunoSEQ multiplex PCR, while the TCRdb copy is restricted to in-frame clones and leaves out a portion. The sample has roughly 110,000 clones, more than 75% seen once. Each of the donors was a healthy bone marrow donor. The source is a woman between 50 and 59 years old in good health and CMV-seropositive. The chain carries TRBV28 and TRBJ2-2, with D possibly being TRBD1 (6 bases). The sample taken for sequencing was PBMCs. CDR3 in DNA: TGTGCCAGCAGTTCACCAATTCTCCGGGACACAAGCCCCGGGGAGCTGTTTTTT. Residues: CASSSPILRDTSPGELFF. Full variable domain (missing parts from reference TRBV28 and TRBJ2-2): DVKVTQSSRYLVKRTGEKVFLECVQDMDHENMFWYRQDPGLGLRLIYFSYDVKMKEKGDIPEGYSVSREKKERFSLILESASTNQTSMYLCASSSPILRDTSPGELFFGEGSRLTVL.